This is a list of T cell receptor beta chains from one sample in a study of T cell responses to AZD1222 COVID-19 vaccine. Only in-frame clones appear in the TCRdb table, and some are missing; sequencing was by immunoSEQ multiplex PCR. The repertoire has about 140,000 clones, approximately 88% of them found once; the top ten carry 2.5% to 3.5%. Sequenced here: peripheral blood, sampled on day 0 of AZD1222 vaccination. Receptors were obtained from an adult in good health. Both conserved end residues are part of each CDR3. The D gene is left open where the match is weak. Clone size is stated in some rows and not others, as once, few, many or a class when expanded.

j_call | v_call | clone_size | cdr3_length | d_call | cdr3_nt | cdr3_aa
TRBJ2-5 | TRBV4-1 | . | 14 | . | TGCGCCAGCAGCCAGGCAGGGGGGCAGGAGACCCAGTACTTC | CASSQAGGQETQYF
TRBJ2-3 | TRBV3-1/TRBV3-2 | . | 14 | . | TGTGCCAGCAGCCGCGTAGGGGCATCAGATACGCAGTATTTT | CASSRVGASDTQYF
TRBJ1-5 | TRBV28 | . | 14 | TRBD1 | TGTGCCAGCAGTGGGGGACAGGCCAGGAGGCCCCAGCATTTT | CASSGGQARRPQHF
TRBJ1-2 | TRBV7-2 | . | 15 | . | TGTGCCAGCAGCGGAAAAGGGGCCCCTAACTATGGCTACACCTTC | CASSGKGAPNYGYTF
TRBJ1-1 | TRBV7-9 | . | 13 | . | TGTGCCAGCAGCTTATCAATTAACACTGAAGCTTTCTTT | CASSLSINTEAFF
TRBJ2-7 | TRBV7-8 | . | 11 | . | TGTGCCAGCAGCTTTTCCTACGAGCAGTACTTC | CASSFSYEQYF
TRBJ2-2 | TRBV5-6 | . | 12 | . | TGTGCCAGCAGCACGGACACCGGGGAGCTGTTTTTT | CASSTDTGELFF
TRBJ1-1 | TRBV6-5 | . | 14 | . | TGTGCCAGCTCTCTACGGGCCCCGAACACTGAAGCTTTCTTT | CASSLRAPNTEAFF
TRBJ2-5 | TRBV19 | . | 16 | . | TGTGCCAGTAGTATGGATGCGTTAGGCAATCAAGAGACCCAGTACTTC | CASSMDALGNQETQYF
TRBJ1-5 | TRBV6-1 | . | 15 | TRBD1 | TGTGCCAGCAGTGAACCCGGACAGGGTGCTCAGCCCCAGCATTTT | CASSEPGQGAQPQHF
TRBJ1-2 | TRBV25-1 | . | 16 | . | TGTGCCACCTTAGGGGGGGTAGGGGCGAAGGACTATGGCTACACCTTC | CATLGGVGAKDYGYTF
TRBJ2-2 | TRBV5-1 | . | 15 | TRBD1 | TGCGCCAGCGGGTCGCGGACAGGGGGCTCCGGGGAGCTGTTTTTT | CASGSRTGGSGELFF
TRBJ1-1 | TRBV2 | . | 14 | . | TGTGCCAGCAGTCGGGGGGCGCCGAGCACTGAAGCTTTCTTT | CASSRGAPSTEAFF
TRBJ2-5 | TRBV7-7 | . | 13 | TRBD2 | TGTGCCAGCAGCACTGGACTAGCAGAGACCCAGTACTTC | CASSTGLAETQYF
TRBJ2-7 | TRBV6-5 | . | 15 | . | TGTGCCAGCAGTCTCCGACAGGGAGGTATGGTCGAGCAGTACTTC | CASSLRQGGMVEQYF
TRBJ1-1 | TRBV6-5 | . | 16 | . | TGTGCCAGCAGTTACTCGCGGAGCCGATCGAACACTGAAGCTTTCTTT | CASSYSRSRSNTEAFF
TRBJ2-4 | TRBV13 | . | 15 | . | TGTGCCAGCAGCTCACTCTTAGTAGCCAAAAACATTCAGTACTTC | CASSSLLVAKNIQYF
TRBJ2-5 | TRBV3-1/TRBV3-2 | . | 19 | TRBD2 | TGTGCCAGCAGCCATTGGGGACTAGCGGGAGGCTTCTACAAAGAGACCCAGTACTTC | CASSHWGLAGGFYKETQYF
TRBJ2-1 | TRBV5-5 | . | 13 | . | TGTGCCAGCAGCTTGGGGGCAGGCAATGAGCAGTTCTTC | CASSLGAGNEQFF
TRBJ2-7 | TRBV11-2 | . | 12 | TRBD2 | TGTGCCAGCAGCTTAGAACTAGCGGAGCAGTACTTC | CASSLELAEQYF
TRBJ1-1 | TRBV11-3 | . | 13 | TRBD1 | TGTGCCAGCAGCCGGGACAGGGACCCTGAAGCTTTCTTT | CASSRDRDPEAFF
TRBJ1-2 | TRBV29-1 | . | 15 | TRBD1 | TGCAGCGCGGGCAGTGGGACAGGGGGCGCCCATGGCTACACCTTC | CSAGSGTGGAHGYTF
TRBJ2-7 | TRBV7-2 | few | 16 | TRBD2 | TGTGCCAGCAGCTCCTTCGGACTAGCGGGAGTTCGCGAGCAGTACTTC | CASSSFGLAGVREQYF
TRBJ1-2 | TRBV28 | . | 13 | TRBD1 | TGTGCCAGCAGTCCAGGGACAGGGGATGGCTACACCTTC | CASSPGTGDGYTF
TRBJ1-3 | TRBV7-8 | . | 17 | TRBD1 | TGTGCCAGCAGCTTAACACCCAGGGGGGCCTTGGGAAACACCATATATTTT | CASSLTPRGALGNTIYF
TRBJ2-7 | TRBV28 | . | 15 | TRBD1 | TGTGCCAGCAGTTTATGGACAGGGGGGTCCTACGAGCAGTACTTC | CASSLWTGGSYEQYF
TRBJ2-7 | TRBV6-5 | . | 15 | . | TGTGCCAGCAGTTACTACGGGAGTAGGAGTTACGAGCAGTACTTC | CASSYYGSRSYEQYF